Reported below is one T cell receptor beta chain. The entry originates in a study of blood T cells in healthy people across ages. Next came a second PCR, run for roughly 6 to 11 cycles, which used a sample-barcoded 5' primer along with a J-beta primer mix. Through a template-switch adaptor with 12 random nucleotides, each cDNA molecule received a tag. TCRdb reprocessed the 5' RACE reads via MiXCR and lists one record per CDR3 protein. The table lists about 800,000 distinct CDR3 sequences, nearly 60% of them singletons. The CDR3 length is 13 residues. CDR1 and CDR2 (germline): MGHRA, YSYEKL. The gene calls are TRBV4-1 and TRBJ2-7; a weak D match, TRBD1 (6 bases). TRBJ2-4 explains the end of the DNA better; the J call may be wrong. The sequence was collected from a man aged 25-45 years in good health. The specimen sequenced was blood. The CDR3 DNA follows: TGCGCCAGCAGGGAAACAGGGCTAGGCATTCAGTACTTC. This encodes CASRETGLGIQYF.